Shown below are 20 T cell receptor beta chains from a single sample sequenced in a study of T cells in Graves' hyperthyroidism and ophthalmopathy. Using RNA transcripts as the source, TCR beta CDR3 regions were amplified. When the TCR CDR3 underwent first-round RT-PCR, the HTBI primer set was used. MiXCR, run by TCRdb on the multiplex PCR reads, gives a single entry per CDR3 protein. The sample contains some 460,000 distinct CDR3 sequences, less than 20% of which appear only once. The sample taken for sequencing was blood. All receptors come from a woman aged 18-29 years with Graves' hyperthyroidism.

This chain joins TRBV5-1 and TRBJ1-4, with D uncertain. CDR1 and CDR2 from the germline V gene are SGHRS and YFSETQ. The CDR3 contains 14 residues. With 2 bases removed from V and 4 bases from J, the gap between germline ends came to 9 bases. The chain's CDR3 is CASSFGPVNEKLFF. The CDR3, as DNA: TGCGCCAGCAGCTTCGGACCGGTTAATGAAAAACTGTTTTTT.

Only a few counts were recorded for this clonotype. J is TRBJ2-7 and V is TRBV12-3 or TRBV12-4; D may be TRBD2 (6 bases). This CDR3 comprises 15 residues. V was clipped by 5 bases and J by 2 bases, with 16 bases between them. DNA of the CDR3: TGTGCCAGCAGTCCCACGGACGGGGGAACCTACGAGCAGTACTTC. Protein product: CASSPTDGGTYEQYF.

The V gene is TRBV27, the J gene TRBJ2-3; 7 bases align to TRBD2. V shed 3 bases and J 5 bases; nucleotides not matched to a gene: 2. CDR3 length equals 13 residues. The germline V gene encodes CDR1 MNHEY and CDR2 SMNVEV (reference sequence). Here the CDR3 reads CASSFWGGDTQYF. CDR3 in DNA: TGTGCCAGCAGTTTCTGGGGGGGAGATACGCAGTATTTT.

This clonotype was observed many times. The chain has TRBV11-2 and TRBJ2-3; 7 bases fit TRBD2. CDR1 is SGHAT and CDR2 is FQNNGV in the germline V gene. Trimming took 0 bases from V and 0 from J; bases not matched to a gene: 3. The CDR3 loop spans 16 amino acids. CDR3 bases: TGTGCCAGCAGCTTAGATCCGGGGGGAAGCACAGATACGCAGTATTTT. Amino acid sequence: CASSLDPGGSTDTQYF.

In this sample, this clonotype turned up many times. The genes are TRBV4-1 and TRBJ2-7; D is undetermined. CDR1 is MGHRA, CDR2 YSYEKL, per germline. The CDR3 covers 14 residues. V was clipped by 4 bases and J by 5 bases, with 15 bases between them. The DNA of the CDR3 is TGCGCCAGCAGCCCCCTCGACGCCCCTCACGAGCAGTACTTC. Its protein product is CASSPLDAPHEQYF.

This clonotype was detected many times. J is TRBJ2-7 and V is TRBV20-1; TRBD1 is a possible D gene (5 bases). Germline assignment: CDR1 DFQATT and CDR2 SNEGSKA (reference sequence). The CDR3 has 15 amino acids. The ends were cut back, 0 bases at V and 4 bases at J, with 16 bases in the middle. The CDR3 loop is CSARDLTGGGYEQYF. The CDR3 nucleotides read TGCAGTGCTAGAGATCTTACAGGCGGTGGGTACGAGCAGTACTTC.

In this sample, this clonotype turned up many times. The chain employs TRBV3-1 and TRBJ2-1, with 8 nucleotides matching TRBD2. The CDR3 covers 15 residues. V gave up 0 bases and J gave up 12 bases; unmatched junction bases: 10. The germline V gene encodes CDR1 LGHDT and CDR2 YNNKEL (reference sequence). CDR3 nucleotides: TGTGCCAGCAGCCAAGATCCTGCGGGCGGGGGGATGCAGTTCTTC. Translation gives CASSQDPAGGGMQFF.

This clonotype was picked up many times. The genes are TRBV11-2 and TRBJ2-3; D might be TRBD1 (6 bases). Germline values: CDR1 SGHAT, CDR2 FQNNGV. Trimming pared 3 bases from V and 4 bases from J, leaving 20 bases between. The CDR3 length is 17 residues. CDR3 coding DNA: TGTGCCAGCAGCTTTCCTAAGGGAGCAGGGGCCTCAGATACGCAGTATTTT. Translating it yields CASSFPKGAGASDTQYF.

At least ten counts were recorded for this clonotype. The chain combines TRBV30 with TRBJ1-2; no clear D gene. Germline assignment: CDR1 GTSNPN and CDR2 SVGIG (reference sequence). The CDR3 loop spans 13 amino acids. The V and J ends lost 6 bases and 4 bases respectively, with 15 bases between them. CDR3 DNA: TGTGCCTGCCCCGAGAAGGAACCCTATGGCTACACCTTC. It is translated as CACPEKEPYGYTF.

The CDR3 sequence: CASSPYGLAGRTDTQYF. CDR3 DNA: TGTGCCAGCAGCCCGTACGGACTAGCGGGTCGGACAGATACGCAGTATTTT. The V and J genes are TRBV7-2 and TRBJ2-3; 11 nucleotides agree with TRBD2. J gave up 3 bases and V 5 bases, and 10 bases lay outside the gene matches. Germline loops: CDR1 SGHTA, CDR2 FQGNSA. This CDR3 comprises 17 residues.

This clonotype was picked up many times. The rearrangement uses TRBV6-1 and TRBJ1-2; the match to TRBD1 covers 9 bases. Germline V gene sequence: CDR1 MNHNS, CDR2 SASEGT. With V trimmed by 5 bases and J by 8 bases, 12 bases remained unmatched. CDR3 length equals 15 residues. CDR3 nucleotide sequence: TGTGCCAGCAGTAGGCTTGGAACAGGGGGCCGAGGCTACACCTTC. The encoded protein is CASSRLGTGGRGYTF.

This clonotype was counted ten times or more. The chain employs TRBV6-1 and TRBJ1-5; unclear D gene. The V and J ends lost 6 bases and 0 bases respectively, with 18 bases between them. The CDR3 spans 17 residues. The germline gives CDR1 MNHNS, CDR2 SASEGT. The CDR3 region is CASRNSKRNYSNQPQHF. CDR3 bases: TGTGCCAGCAGAAACTCTAAAAGGAATTATAGCAATCAGCCCCAGCATTTT.

This clonotype was counted ten times or more. V and J are TRBV27 and TRBJ1-2; D is possibly TRBD1 (6 bases). Trimming stripped 2 bases from V and 8 bases from J, with 24 bases between. CDR1 and CDR2 from the germline V gene are MNHEY and SMNVEV (reference sequence). The CDR3 extends over 17 amino acids. Here the CDR3 reads CASSLNRGDRRFGGYTF. CDR3 sequence (DNA): TGTGCCAGCAGTTTAAACAGAGGAGACAGGAGGTTCGGGGGCTACACCTTC.

This clonotype was seen many times. A junction end diverges from the germline sequence, so it may reflect a read error. The chain recombines TRBV19 with TRBJ2-1; the match to TRBD1 covers 7 bases. This CDR3 spans 17 amino acids. Germline V gives CDR1 LNHDA, CDR2 SQIVND (reference sequence). CDR3 coding DNA: TGTGCAAGTAGCCCATATCCCCGGGACAGTGTGTACAATGAGCAGTTCTTC. Amino acids: CASSPYPRDSVYNEQFF. Full variable domain (remainder filled in from reference TRBV19 and TRBJ2-1): DGGITQSPKYLFRKEGQNVTLSCEQNLNHDAMYWYRQDPGQGLRLIYYSQIVNDFQKGDIAEGYSVSREKKESFPLTVTSAQKNPTAFYLCASSPYPRDSVYNEQFFGPGTRLTVL.

Comments on this clonotype: Compared with germline, one end of the junction differs, possibly owing to a read error. The V and J genes are TRBV28 and TRBJ1-6; D is possibly TRBD1 (6 bases). The CDR3 runs to 14 residues. Germline V gene sequence: CDR1 MDHEN, CDR2 SYDVKM. This chain's CDR3 is CASSPGGGGSPLNF. CDR3 coding DNA: TGTGCCAGCAGTCCCGGGGGCGGGGGCTCACCCCTCAACTTT.

This clonotype was detected many times. The chain combines TRBV5-1 with TRBJ2-3; TRBD1 agrees at 8 bases. The germline CDR1 and CDR2 sequences are SGHRS and YFSETQ. This CDR3 is built from 16 residues. V gave up 4 bases and J gave up 2 bases; unmatched junction bases: 9. CDR3 nucleotide sequence: TGCGCCAGCAGCAGCGGCGACAGGGGAATCACAGATACGCAGTATTTT. It is translated as CASSSGDRGITDTQYF.

This clonotype was detected only a few times. A single base separates this from a much larger clone, so it may be a read error. This sequence joins TRBV3-1 and TRBJ2-3; 11 positions agree with TRBD2. The CDR3 totals 16 residues. Germline CDR1 reads LGHDT; CDR2 reads YNNKEL (reference sequence). The J segment lost 4 bases and the V segment lost 1 base, leaving 4 bases of the junction unmatched. In nucleotides, the CDR3 is TGTGCCAGCAGCCAAGTATCGGGACTAGCGGCAGATACGCAGTATTTT. This sequence encodes CASSQVSGLAADTQYF.

This clonotype was recorded many times. CDR3 in DNA: TGTGCCAGCAGGATACAGGGGGCTTGGGGAAAGACCCAGTACTTC. Its protein product is CASRIQGAWGKTQYF. This chain joins TRBV6-1 and TRBJ2-5; 9 nucleotides align to TRBD1. The J segment lost 6 bases and the V segment lost 6 bases, leaving 11 bases of the junction unmatched. CDR1 and CDR2 from the germline V gene are MNHNS and SASEGT. This CDR3 has 15 residues.

This clonotype was seen more than once but under ten times. This chain uses TRBV9 with TRBJ2-3; 9 positions match TRBD2. This CDR3 region has 15 residues. CDR1 is SGDLS, CDR2 YYNGEE, per germline. Trimming at V came to 5 bases and at J to 2 bases, leaving 6 bases not matched to a gene. The CDR3 sequence is CASSLAGEITDTQYF. CDR3 DNA: TGTGCCAGCAGTTTAGCGGGGGAGATCACAGATACGCAGTATTTT. The complete variable domain, with remaining parts taken from reference TRBV9 and TRBJ2-3, reads DSGVTQTPKHLITATGQRVTLRCSPRSGDLSVYWYQQSLDQGLQFLIQYYNGEERAKGNILERFSAQQFPDLHSELNLSSLELGDSALYFCASSLAGEITDTQYFGPGTRLTVL.

The chain recombines TRBV11-1 with TRBJ2-1; 10 positions agree with TRBD2. CDR1 SGHAT and CDR2 FQDESV come from the germline V gene (reference sequence). Losses at the gene ends were 1 base for V and 10 bases for J; bases not matched to a gene: 7. The CDR3 extends over 15 amino acids. The CDR3 DNA sequence: TGTGCCAGCAGCTTAGTGGCTAGCGGGGGATTCGAGCAGTTCTTC. This translates into CASSLVASGGFEQFF.